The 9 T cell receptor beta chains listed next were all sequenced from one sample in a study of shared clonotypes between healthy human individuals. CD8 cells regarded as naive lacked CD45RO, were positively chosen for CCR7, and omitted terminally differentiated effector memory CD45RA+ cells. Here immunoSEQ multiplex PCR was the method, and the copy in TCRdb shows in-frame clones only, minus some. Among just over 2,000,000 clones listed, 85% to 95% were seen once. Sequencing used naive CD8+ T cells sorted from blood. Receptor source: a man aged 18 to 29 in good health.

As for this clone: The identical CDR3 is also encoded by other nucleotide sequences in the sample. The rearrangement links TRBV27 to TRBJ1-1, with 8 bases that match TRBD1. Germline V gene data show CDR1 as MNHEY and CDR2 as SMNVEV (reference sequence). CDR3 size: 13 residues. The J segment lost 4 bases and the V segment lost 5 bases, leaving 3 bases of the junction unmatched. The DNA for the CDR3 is TGTGCCAGCAGTGTTACAGGGGGCACTGAAGCTTTCTTT. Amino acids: CASSVTGGTEAFF.

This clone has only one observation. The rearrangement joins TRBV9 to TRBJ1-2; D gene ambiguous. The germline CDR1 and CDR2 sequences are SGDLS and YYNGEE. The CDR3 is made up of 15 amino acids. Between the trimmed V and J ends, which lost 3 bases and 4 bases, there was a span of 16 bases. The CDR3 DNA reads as TGTGCCAGCAGCGGAATAGCGTATGGTTTCTATGGCTACACCTTC. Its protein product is CASSGIAYGFYGYTF.

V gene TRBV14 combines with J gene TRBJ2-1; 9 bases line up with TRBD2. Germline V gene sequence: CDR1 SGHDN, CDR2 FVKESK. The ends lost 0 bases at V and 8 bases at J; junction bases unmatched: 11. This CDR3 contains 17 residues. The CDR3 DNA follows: TGTGCCAGCAGCCAAGATGTGGTAGCGGGAGTTCACGATGAGCAGTTCTTC. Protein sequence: CASSQDVVAGVHDEQFF.

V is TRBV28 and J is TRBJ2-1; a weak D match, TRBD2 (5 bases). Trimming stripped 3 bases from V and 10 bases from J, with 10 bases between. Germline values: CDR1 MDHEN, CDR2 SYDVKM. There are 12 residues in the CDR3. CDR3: CASSFYEGEQFF. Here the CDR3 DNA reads TGTGCCAGCAGTTTTTATGAGGGAGAGCAGTTCTTC.

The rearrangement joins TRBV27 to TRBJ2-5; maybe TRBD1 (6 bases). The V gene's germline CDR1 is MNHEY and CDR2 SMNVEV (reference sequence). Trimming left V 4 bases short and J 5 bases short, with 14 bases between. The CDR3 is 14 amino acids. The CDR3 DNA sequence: TGTGCCAGCAGTTCAACACAGGGCGGGGAGACCCAGTACTTC. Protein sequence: CASSSTQGGETQYF.

The CDR3 nucleotides read TGTGCCAGCAGCTTGCAACGGACAGTCATGGGGAGTCATGGAAACACCATATATTTT. Encoded protein: CASSLQRTVMGSHGNTIYF. The chain has TRBV5-6 and TRBJ1-3, with D tentatively TRBD1 (6 bases). The length of the CDR3 is 19 residues. The V end was cut by 1 base, the J end by 3 bases, with 23 bases between. Germline V gene lookup returns CDR1 SGHDT and CDR2 YYEEEE.

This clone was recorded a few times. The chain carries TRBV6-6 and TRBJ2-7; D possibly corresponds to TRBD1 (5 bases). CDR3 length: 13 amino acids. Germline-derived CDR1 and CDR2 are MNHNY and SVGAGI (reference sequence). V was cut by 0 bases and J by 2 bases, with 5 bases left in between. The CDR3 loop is CASSYSDTYEQYF. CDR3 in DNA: TGTGCCAGCAGTTACTCGGACACCTACGAGCAGTACTTC.

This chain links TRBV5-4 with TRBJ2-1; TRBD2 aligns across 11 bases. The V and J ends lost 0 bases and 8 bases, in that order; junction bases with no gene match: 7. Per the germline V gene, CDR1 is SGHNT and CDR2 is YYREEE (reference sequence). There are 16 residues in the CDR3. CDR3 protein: CASSLGLGSGRDEQFF. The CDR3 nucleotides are TGTGCCAGCAGCTTGGGGTTAGGTAGCGGGAGGGATGAGCAGTTCTTC.

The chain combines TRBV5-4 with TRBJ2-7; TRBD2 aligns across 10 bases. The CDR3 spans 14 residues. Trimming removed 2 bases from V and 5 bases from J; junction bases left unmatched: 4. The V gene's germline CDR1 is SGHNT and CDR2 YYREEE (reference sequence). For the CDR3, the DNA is TGTGCCAGCAGCTTTCTAGCGGGGGACAACGAGCAGTACTTC. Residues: CASSFLAGDNEQYF.